This T cell receptor (beta chain) was documented in a study of post-analysis software for immune sequencing data. Study-wide points: Versus controls, multiple sclerosis patients showed significantly lower diversity (normalized Chao1). Roughly five TRBV segments appeared more often in patients than in controls, and TRBV5-6, TRBV5-1 and TRBV20-1 were among these.

Unique molecular identifiers were built into the TCR beta cDNA libraries. From the PCR reads, TCRdb called clonotypes with MiXCR, one entry per CDR3 protein. The repertoire consists of 750,000 to 900,000 distinct CDR3 sequences, with around 45% occurring once and the leading ten covering just under 5%. Turning to this clonotype: The antigen is unknown.

CDR3 length: 14 residues. Germline V CDR1 and CDR2: SGHKS, YYEKEE (reference sequence). With V trimmed by 5 bases and J by 3 bases, 2 bases remained unmatched. The sequenced material came from blood. The source is a girl aged 10-17 years with multiple sclerosis. This rearrangement joins TRBV5-5 to TRBJ2-3; 11 positions agree with TRBD2. CDR3 in amino acids: CASRGLAATDTQYF. The CDR3, as DNA: TGTGCCAGCAGGGGACTAGCGGCGACAGATACGCAGTATTTT.